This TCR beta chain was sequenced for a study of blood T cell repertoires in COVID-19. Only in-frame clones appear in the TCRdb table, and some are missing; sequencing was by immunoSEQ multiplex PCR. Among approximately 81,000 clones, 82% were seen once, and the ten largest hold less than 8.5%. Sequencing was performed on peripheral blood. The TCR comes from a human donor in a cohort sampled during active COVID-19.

As DNA, the CDR3 is TGCGCCAGCAGCCCGGGATGGGGTTTCGGGGGGTCCACCTACGAGCAGTACTTC. Protein product: CASSPGWGFGGSTYEQYF. V and J are TRBV4-3 and TRBJ2-7, with TRBD2 matching 7 bases. The V gene's germline CDR1 is LGHNA and CDR2 YSLEER. J gave up 2 bases and V 4 bases, and 17 bases lay outside the gene matches. This CDR3 is built from 18 residues.